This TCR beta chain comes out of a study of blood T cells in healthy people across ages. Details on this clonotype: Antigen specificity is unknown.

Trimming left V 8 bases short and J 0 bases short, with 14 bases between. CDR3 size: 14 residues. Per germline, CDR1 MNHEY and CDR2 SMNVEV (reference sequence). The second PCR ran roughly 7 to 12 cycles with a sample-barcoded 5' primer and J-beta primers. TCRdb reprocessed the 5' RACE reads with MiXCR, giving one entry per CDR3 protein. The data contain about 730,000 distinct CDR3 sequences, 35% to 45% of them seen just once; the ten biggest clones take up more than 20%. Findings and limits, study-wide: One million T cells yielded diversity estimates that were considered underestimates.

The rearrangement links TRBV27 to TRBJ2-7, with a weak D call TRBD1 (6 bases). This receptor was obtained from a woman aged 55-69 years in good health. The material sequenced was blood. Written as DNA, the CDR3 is TGTGCCAGCTCCTGGACAGTAGGCTCCTACGAGCAGTACTTC. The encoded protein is CASSWTVGSYEQYF.